These 27 T cell receptor beta chains originate from one sample sequenced in a study of shared clonotypes between healthy human individuals. Naivety among CD8 cells was defined by CD45RO negativity and positive CCR7 selection, thereby excluding terminally differentiated effector memory CD45RA+ cells. Measured with immunoSEQ multiplex PCR; TCRdb has only the in-frame clones, and not every one. This sample has around 2,000,000 clones, with 85% to 95% found just once. Sequenced sample: naive CD8+ T cells from PBMCs. These receptors all come from a man aged 18-30 years in good health. Some clones in this sample may be carry-over from other donors' samples.

The chain links TRBV5-6 to TRBJ1-3; no definite D call. V lost 4 bases and J 4 bases, leaving 3 bases between the germline ends. The germline V gene encodes CDR1 SGHDT and CDR2 YYEEEE. This CDR3 comprises 11 residues. CDR3 in DNA: TGTGCCAGCAGCGAGGGAAACACCATATATTTT. This gives the protein CASSEGNTIYF.

The chain couples TRBV7-8 to TRBJ2-7; D might be TRBD1 or TRBD2, each matching 5 bases. Trimming stripped 3 bases from V and 4 bases from J, with 16 bases between. The CDR3 covers 15 residues. Germline CDR1 reads SGHVS; CDR2 reads FQNEAQ. CDR3 residues: CASSFGTIGKYEQYF. The CDR3 nucleotides are TGTGCCAGCAGCTTCGGGACCATAGGAAAGTACGAGCAGTACTTC. The whole variable domain, filled in from reference TRBV7-8 and TRBJ2-7, reads GAGVSQSPRYKVAKRGQDVALRCDPISGHVSLFWYQQALGQGPEFLTYFQNEAQLDKSGLPSDRFFAERPEGSVSTLKIQRTQQEDSAVYLCASSFGTIGKYEQYFGPGTRLTVT.

The chain couples TRBV7-6 to TRBJ1-1; unclear D gene. Germline V gene lookup returns CDR1 SGHVS and CDR2 FNYEAQ. This CDR3 is built from 13 residues. The V end lost 5 bases, the J end lost 1 base, and 8 bases lay between the germline ends. The CDR3 protein is CASSPAWNTEAFF. The CDR3 DNA follows: TGTGCCAGCAGCCCCGCCTGGAACACTGAAGCTTTCTTT.

V is TRBV6-6 and J is TRBJ2-7; 7 bases align to TRBD1. V trimming: 5 bases; J trimming: 2 bases; junction bases outside the gene matches: 9. Germline V gives CDR1 MNHNY, CDR2 SVGAGI (reference sequence). The CDR3 loop spans 15 amino acids. The DNA of the CDR3 is TGTGCCAGCAGTAACGGACAGGTCGGCGCCTACGAGCAGTACTTC. Its translation: CASSNGQVGAYEQYF.

This chain joins TRBV4-2 and TRBJ2-7; D remains unclear. The CDR3 runs to 14 residues. Germline V lookup: CDR1 LGHNA, CDR2 YNFKEQ. Trimming shortened V by 4 bases and J by 0 bases, and 10 bases separated the two germline ends. This chain's CDR3 is CASSPVGASYEQYF. CDR3 in DNA: TGTGCCAGCAGCCCGGTCGGCGCCTCCTACGAGCAGTACTTC.

This chain connects TRBV4-3 to TRBJ2-1, with 8 bases matching TRBD2. The CDR3 extends over 15 amino acids. The J segment lost 9 bases and the V segment lost 1 base, leaving 8 bases of the junction unmatched. Germline lookup yields CDR1 LGHNA and CDR2 YSLEER. The CDR3 sequence is CASSQASGSVLEQFF. CDR3 nucleotide sequence: TGCGCCAGCAGCCAAGCCAGCGGGAGTGTGCTTGAGCAGTTCTTC.

This sequence joins TRBV30 and TRBJ2-1, with D perhaps assigned TRBD1 or TRBD2 (5 bases each). Trimming left V 5 bases short and J 7 bases short, with 18 bases between. Germline CDR1 and CDR2: GTSNPN and SVGIG (reference sequence). The CDR3 sequence is 14 residues long. As DNA, the CDR3 is TGTGCCTGGCAACCGGGACGACCAGCAAATGAGCAGTTCTTC. This sequence encodes CAWQPGRPANEQFF.

Concerning this clone: Other DNA sequences within the sample encode an identical CDR3. V gene TRBV5-1 combines with J gene TRBJ1-1, with a weak D call TRBD1 (6 bases). CDR3 length: 14 amino acids. CDR1 SGHRS and CDR2 YFSETQ come from the germline V gene. The V end was cut by 4 bases, the J end by 0 bases, with 10 bases between. This chain's CDR3 is CASSLDSLNTEAFF. The CDR3 DNA reads as TGCGCCAGCAGCCTGGACAGTTTGAACACTGAAGCTTTCTTT. Supplemented by reference TRBV5-1 and TRBJ1-1, the full variable domain reads KAGVTQTPRYLIKTRGQQVTLSCSPISGHRSVSWYQQTPGQGLQFLFEYFSETQRNKGNFPGRFSGRQFSNSRSEMNVSTLELGDSALYLCASSLDSLNTEAFFGQGTRLTVV.

The chain recombines TRBV9 with TRBJ2-1; 10 bases align to TRBD1. CDR3 size: 14 residues. The V and J ends lost 2 bases and 8 bases, in that order; junction bases with no gene match: 4. From germline, CDR1 is SGDLS and CDR2 YYNGEE. The DNA of the CDR3 is TGTGCCAGCAGCGTGGGGACAGGGGCACATGAGCAGTTCTTC. This codes for CASSVGTGAHEQFF.

The chain combines TRBV7-9 with TRBJ2-2; no clear D gene. Trimming removed 0 bases from V and 7 bases from J, with 15 bases in between. The CDR3 is 16 amino acids. The germline gives CDR1 SEHNR, CDR2 FQNEAQ (reference sequence). Here the CDR3 DNA reads TGTGCCAGCAGCTTAGCCCCTAGGGTGCAAGGCGGGGAGCTGTTTTTT. Translated, it gives CASSLAPRVQGGELFF.

The V gene is TRBV14, the J gene TRBJ2-1, with a possible D match to TRBD1 (5 bases). Germline loops: CDR1 SGHDN, CDR2 FVKESK. The germline V and J ends were trimmed by 5 bases and 0 bases, with 11 bases remaining between them. The CDR3 has 15 amino acids. The CDR3 DNA reads TGTGCCAGCAGCGCCCAGGGTGGCTCCTACAATGAGCAGTTCTTC. It specifies CASSAQGGSYNEQFF. Full variable domain (outside the CDR3, taken from reference TRBV14 and TRBJ2-1): EAGVTQFPSHSVIEKGQTVTLRCDPISGHDNLYWYRRVMGKEIKFLLHFVKESKQDESGMPNNRFLAERTGGTYSTLKVQPAELEDSGVYFCASSAQGGSYNEQFFGPGTRLTVL.

The CDR3 here is CASSYKSIAGENEQFF. The CDR3 nucleotides are TGTGCCAGCAGTTACAAGTCGATAGCGGGAGAAAATGAGCAGTTCTTC. V usage is TRBV6-5 and J usage is TRBJ2-1; TRBD2 matches at 9 bases. J gave up 7 bases and V 2 bases, and 9 bases lay outside the gene matches. This CDR3 is 16 amino acids long. Germline V CDR1 and CDR2: MNHEY, SVGAGI.

The rearrangement joins TRBV11-2 to TRBJ2-3; 8 bases align to TRBD1. There are 15 residues in the CDR3. Germline V gene data show CDR1 as SGHAT and CDR2 as FQNNGV. The J segment lost 6 bases and the V segment lost 4 bases, leaving 9 bases of the junction unmatched. The CDR3 coding sequence is TGTGCCAGCAGCTCACTCAGGGGGCTGGGGGATACGCAGTATTTT. It encodes CASSSLRGLGDTQYF.

The J gene is TRBJ2-1, the V gene TRBV28; TRBD2 might be the D (6 bases). This CDR3 is built from 14 residues. The ends were cut back, 0 bases at V and 3 bases at J, with 6 bases in the middle. Per the germline V gene, CDR1 is MDHEN and CDR2 is SYDVKM. This chain's CDR3 is CASSLWDYYNEQFF. Written as DNA, the CDR3 is TGTGCCAGCAGTTTATGGGACTACTACAATGAGCAGTTCTTC.

In its sample, this clone was seen once. The genes are TRBV7-8 and TRBJ1-2, with TRBD1 matching over 12 bases. The CDR3 length is 20 residues. CDR1 is SGHVS, CDR2 FQNEAQ, per germline. V was clipped by 1 base and J by 3 bases; unmatched bases: 15. CDR3 in amino acids: CASSLVPPGQGAWDDYGYTF. In DNA, the CDR3 is TGTGCCAGCAGCTTAGTGCCTCCGGGACAGGGGGCGTGGGACGACTATGGCTACACCTTC.

The V and J genes are TRBV7-2 and TRBJ1-2; a possible D gene is TRBD1 (6 bases). This CDR3 region has 17 residues. The V gene lost 5 bases and the J gene lost 0 bases, with 19 bases spanning the gap. Looked up from germline, CDR1 is SGHTA and CDR2 is FQGNSA. The CDR3 here is CASSRLRQDGANYGYTF. The CDR3 coding sequence is TGTGCCAGCAGCCGCTTGAGACAGGACGGAGCTAACTATGGCTACACCTTC.

This rearrangement joins TRBV10-3 to TRBJ2-1; D may correspond to TRBD1 or TRBD2 (6 bases each). Germline lookup yields CDR1 ENHRY and CDR2 SYGVKD. The CDR3 covers 14 residues. V was clipped by 4 bases and J by 7 bases, with 14 bases between them. The CDR3 sequence is CAISGPGARNEQFF. The CDR3 nucleotides read TGTGCCATCAGTGGTCCGGGGGCTCGGAATGAGCAGTTCTTC.

The chain uses TRBV6-5 and TRBJ2-1; TRBD2 is a possible D gene (6 bases). Germline values: CDR1 MNHEY, CDR2 SVGAGI. CDR3 length: 15 amino acids. Between the trimmed V and J ends, which lost 4 bases and 0 bases, there was a span of 10 bases. In DNA, the CDR3 is TGTGCCAGCAGTTTAGCGACTAGCTCCTACAATGAGCAGTTCTTC. Its translation is CASSLATSSYNEQFF.

Details on this clone: Other nucleotide sequences in the sample specify the same CDR3. This rearrangement joins TRBV7-9 to TRBJ2-7; a possible D gene is TRBD2 (5 bases). There are 11 residues in the CDR3. V was clipped by 5 bases and J by 6 bases, with 8 bases between them. Germline V lookup: CDR1 SEHNR, CDR2 FQNEAQ (reference sequence). CDR3 DNA sequence: TGTGCCAGCAGCCTCGGGGTCGAGCAGTACTTC. Residues: CASSLGVEQYF.

The sample holds a few counts of this clone. The J gene is TRBJ2-7, the V gene TRBV4-2; no clear D. CDR1 is LGHNA and CDR2 is YNFKEQ in the germline V gene. Trimming removed 1 base from V and 6 bases from J, with 4 bases in between. The CDR3 is 11 residues long. The CDR3 nucleotides are TGTGCCAGCAGCCAAGGGCGCGAGCAGTACTTC. Encoded protein: CASSQGREQYF.

V and J are TRBV27 and TRBJ2-3; D gene unclear. The CDR3 length is 11 residues. Trimming shortened V by 8 bases and J by 0 bases, and 3 bases separated the two germline ends. The germline V gene encodes CDR1 MNHEY and CDR2 SMNVEV (reference sequence). CDR3 amino acids: CASWSTDTQYF. The CDR3 bases are TGTGCCAGCTGGAGCACAGATACGCAGTATTTT.

A note on this clone: This sample also contains other DNA sequences that code for the same CDR3. The chain is built from TRBV7-2 and TRBJ2-7; the match to TRBD2 covers 13 bases. This CDR3 spans 15 amino acids. Germline assignment: CDR1 SGHTA and CDR2 FQGNSA. V lost 5 bases, J lost 2 bases, and 3 bases stayed unmatched. Here the CDR3 reads CASSPGLAGAYEQYF. In nucleotides, the CDR3 is TGTGCCAGCAGCCCAGGACTAGCGGGAGCCTACGAGCAGTACTTC.

V and J are TRBV4-3 and TRBJ2-5; D perhaps matches TRBD1 (5 bases). Per the germline V gene, CDR1 is LGHNA and CDR2 is YSLEER. V was shortened by 3 bases and J by 0 bases, with 11 bases between the two germline ends. This CDR3 has 15 amino acids. The CDR3 nucleotides read TGCGCCAGCAGCCAGCTCACGGACAACCAAGAGACCCAGTACTTC. Translation gives CASSQLTDNQETQYF.

This chain uses TRBV4-3 with TRBJ2-1; D is ambiguous. Germline V gene data show CDR1 as LGHNA and CDR2 as YSLEER. CDR3 length: 15 amino acids. V lost 4 bases, J lost 6 bases, and 16 bases lay in between. The CDR3 sequence is CASSLDWPASNEQFF. For the CDR3, the DNA is TGCGCCAGCAGCCTCGACTGGCCTGCCTCCAATGAGCAGTTCTTC.

The chain carries TRBV5-5 and TRBJ2-6; D is uncertain. Trimming removed 3 bases at V and 0 bases at J, with 7 bases between. Germline V CDR1 and CDR2: SGHKS, YYEKEE (reference sequence). The CDR3 contains 15 residues. The CDR3 protein is CASSYKSSGANVLTF. In nucleotides, the CDR3 is TGTGCCAGCAGCTATAAGTCCTCTGGGGCCAACGTCCTGACTTTC.

The chain is built from TRBV7-9 and TRBJ2-3, with TRBD2 matching 9 bases. Germline trimming cut 5 bases from V and 3 bases from J; bases unmatched to any gene: 6. This CDR3 is built from 15 residues. The germline CDR1 and CDR2 sequences are SEHNR and FQNEAQ (reference sequence). The CDR3 region is CASSQLAGPTDTQYF. The CDR3 nucleotides read TGTGCCAGCAGCCAACTAGCGGGCCCTACAGATACGCAGTATTTT.

The J gene is TRBJ2-7, the V gene TRBV28; D is perhaps TRBD2 (6 bases). Germline assignment: CDR1 MDHEN and CDR2 SYDVKM. The CDR3 contains 15 residues. V shed 4 bases and J shed 1 base, with 14 bases lying between them. The CDR3 bases are TGTGCCAGCAGTTCCGGGACTCTGGAATCCTACGAGCAGTACTTC. Amino acids: CASSSGTLESYEQYF. Drawing the rest from reference TRBV28 and TRBJ2-7, the complete variable domain is DVKVTQSSRYLVKRTGEKVFLECVQDMDHENMFWYRQDPGLGLRLIYFSYDVKMKEKGDIPEGYSVSREKKERFSLILESASTNQTSMYLCASSSGTLESYEQYFGPGTRLTVT.